This T cell receptor beta chain was documented in a study of identical twins (dated by TCRdb to 2015 to 2016). For the study in its entirety: To test whether fetal clonotypes persist, this study deep-sequenced TCR alpha and beta repertoires from monozygotic twins, from unrelated adults of various ages, and from cord blood. To rule out contamination, replicate twin experiments were performed at different times with different library preparation protocols.

The full study reports these points: Because the same donors could not be followed over many years, the conclusions relied on cross-sectional statistical analysis. Invariant T cells such as MAIT and iNKT could partly confound zero-insertion analyses, although diverse VJ usage argued against such confounding for most clonotypes. Recombination models systematically underestimated out-of-frame TCR alpha sharing in monozygotic twins but agreed with sharing between unrelated individuals. Abundant cord blood beta clonotypes had fewer insertions, young adult naive repertoires showed a similar but weaker trend, and memory repertoires showed no such trend. Out-of-frame TCR alpha sequences shared between twins showed an excess of low generation-probability sequences compared with coincidental sharing between unrelated individuals. Excess twin sharing in beta out-of-frame sequences was weaker because fewer shared sequences lowered the signal-to-noise ratio.

All donors were healthy Caucasians. Preparation of the library involved 5' RACE. These reads were obtained on an Illumina HiSeq 2000. Template switching introduced a universal primer binding site; the final cDNA contained a unique molecular identifier, enabling accurate counting of TCR cDNA molecules. First-strand cDNA for TCR alpha and beta chains was synthesized from specific primers in the conserved constant-segment region. Each cDNA library was double barcoded, with a SMART-Mk sample barcode plus Illumina barcodes, to control for contamination. TruSeq adapter sequences along with Illumina sample barcodes were introduced in two successive PCR steps. The TCR alpha and beta cDNA libraries were sequenced on the Illumina HiSeq platform using custom primers. Per the authors' processing: Unique molecular identifiers were extracted from raw reads with MiGEC, and CDR3 positions were determined with MiXCR. Recombination models were inferred per individual with the repgenHMM and IGoR tools using an EM algorithm. The analysis of shared clonotypes was done with the tcR package in R, with sharing normalized by the product of cloneset sizes. To study raw recombination without the effects of thymic and clonal selection, out-of-frame nonproductive sequences were analyzed. Starting from the raw public reads, TCRdb applied fastp trimming at Q25, assembled clones with MiXCR and retained in-frame beta chains. When rows share a CDR3 protein, they turn into one entry using the most common DNA and genes. The V and J calls and clone size come from TCRdb's table, not from the authors' own analysis. For this sample the table gives 1.5 million to 2 million distinct CDR3 sequences, of which more than 30% were detected only once. Of the sample, about 0.25% is held by the ten largest clones.

CDR1 and CDR2 were assigned from the germline V gene (reference sequence) as SEHNR and FQNEAQ. V was cut back by 5 bases and J by 4 bases, leaving a gap of 22 bases between them. The CDR3 covers 17 residues, taking in both the cysteine and the phenylalanine. Here the CDR3 DNA is all that survives: 51 bases in frame from base 1. This clonotype showed up just a few times. No cognate antigen has been identified for it. Base qualities are not recorded, but no much larger clone differs from it by a single base. This receptor chain uses TRBV7-9 and TRBJ2-3, and perhaps TRBD2 as D gene, on 6 matching bases. This receptor was taken from a newborn girl in good health. The sample comprised cord blood. The CDR3 amino acid sequence is: CASSLSTLRESADTQYF. The bases read TGTGCCAGCAGCCTGTCTACTCTCCGGGAGAGCGCAGATACGCAGTATTTT.